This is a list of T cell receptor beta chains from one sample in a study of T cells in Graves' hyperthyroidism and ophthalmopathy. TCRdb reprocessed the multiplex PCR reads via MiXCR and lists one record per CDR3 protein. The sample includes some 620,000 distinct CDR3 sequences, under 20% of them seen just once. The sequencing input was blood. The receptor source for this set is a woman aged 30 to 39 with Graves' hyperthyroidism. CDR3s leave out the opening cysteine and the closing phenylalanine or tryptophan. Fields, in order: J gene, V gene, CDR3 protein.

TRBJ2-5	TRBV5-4	ASSFPGDRGGETQY
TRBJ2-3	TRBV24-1	ATSEPGASTDTQY
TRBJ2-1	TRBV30	AWSVSGWSLDEQF
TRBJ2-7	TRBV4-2	ASSRDRGAPYEQY
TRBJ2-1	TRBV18	ASSPELAGNYNEQF
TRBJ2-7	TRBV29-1	SAARTSSYEQY
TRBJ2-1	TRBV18	ASSPPVLNEQF
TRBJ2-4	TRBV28	ASSLGGPGQRNIQY
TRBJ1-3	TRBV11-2	ASSLVRGGGAGNTIY
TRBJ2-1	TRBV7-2	ASSLVSSIYNEQF
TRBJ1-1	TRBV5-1	ASSLRWLGRGNTEAF
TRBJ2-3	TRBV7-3	ASSLTLSYPSTDTQY
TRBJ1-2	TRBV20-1	SARDRAQGGQDT
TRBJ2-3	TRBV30	AWSKGLAGTDTQY
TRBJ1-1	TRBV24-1	ATFDGGTEAF
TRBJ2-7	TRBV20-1	SAAGRNYEQY
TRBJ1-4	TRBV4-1	ASSQVFSRREKLF
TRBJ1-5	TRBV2	ASHPESNQPQH
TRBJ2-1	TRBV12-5	ASGFTVTSGHNEQF
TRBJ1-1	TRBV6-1	ASSFGGQEAF
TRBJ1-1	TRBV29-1	SVGSQFNTEAF
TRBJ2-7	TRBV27	ASSPGQAPSYEQY
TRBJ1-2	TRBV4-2	ASSFLTGLEDGYT
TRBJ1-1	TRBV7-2	ASSLLGSTEAF
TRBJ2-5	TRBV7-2	ASTVGLNQETQY
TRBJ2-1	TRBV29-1	SVGWGPNEQF
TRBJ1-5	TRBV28	AVEQVLNQPQH
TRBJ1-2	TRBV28	ASSLEHPIYGYT
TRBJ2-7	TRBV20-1	SARDRDASYEQY
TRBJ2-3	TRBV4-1	ASSQGQGAADTQY
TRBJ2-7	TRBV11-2	ASSQDGVGGVSSYEQY
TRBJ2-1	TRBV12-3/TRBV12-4	ASSYYNGGEQF
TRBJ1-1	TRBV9	ASSVVSVGAEAF
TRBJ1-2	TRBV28	ASSLFLRYGYT
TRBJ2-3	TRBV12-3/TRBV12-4	ASSRTSGISDTQY
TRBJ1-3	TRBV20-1	SARSGGGYGNTIY
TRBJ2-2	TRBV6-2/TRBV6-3	ASSYFGGEGGELF
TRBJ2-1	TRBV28	ASSIGQGGYNEQF
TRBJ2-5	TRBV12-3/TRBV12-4	ASTGGQGRTQY
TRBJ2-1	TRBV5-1	ASSLGGWEKPL
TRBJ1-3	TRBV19	ASSIAGVLAGNTIY
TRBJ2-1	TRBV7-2	ASSLGTSGSPFYNEQF
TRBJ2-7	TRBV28	ASSSPGTSAYEQY
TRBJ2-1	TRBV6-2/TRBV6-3	ASSYWGDGSYNEQF
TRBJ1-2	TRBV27	ASSFSGIYGYT
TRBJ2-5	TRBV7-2	ASSPVGQETQY
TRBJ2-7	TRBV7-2	ASSMPGLAYEQY
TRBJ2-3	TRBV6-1	ASQLAGDILRTDTQY
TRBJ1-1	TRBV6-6	ASSYIGGLAEAF
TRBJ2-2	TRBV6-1	ASTGDRVDGELF
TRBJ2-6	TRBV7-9	ASSFLTGGGGSGANVLT
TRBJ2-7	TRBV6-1	ASSAGSIYEQY
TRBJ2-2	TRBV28	ASWIAGEELF
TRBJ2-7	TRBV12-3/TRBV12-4	ASSSSGLAGEEAGWSYEQY
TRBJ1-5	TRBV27	ASSWRMASNQPQH
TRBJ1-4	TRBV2	ASSAPAGTNEKLF
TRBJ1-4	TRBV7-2	ASSLGDRDGEKLF
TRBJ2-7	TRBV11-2	ASSLVKREATYEQY
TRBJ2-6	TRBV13	ASSFLGSGANVLT
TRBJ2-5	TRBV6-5	ASSYWQETQY